This T cell receptor (beta chain) comes out of a study of Ad26.COV2.S vaccination and SARS-CoV-2 variants. Assay used: immunoSEQ multiplex PCR; TCRdb lists only in-frame clones, some missing. The sample consists of hundreds of thousands of clones, 86% of them appearing once. V dropped 5 bases and J dropped 6 bases, with 13 bases sitting between them. CDR3 length equals 13 residues. Germline V gene sequence: CDR1 SQVTM, CDR2 ANQGSEA. Specified treatment: approximately 18 received Ad26.COV2.S at low or high dose, single or two shots; roughly five received placebo; per-sample allocation not given. Repertoires come from day 63 after the first vaccine or placebo injection.

The source is a person between 18 and 65 years old who received the Ad26.COV2.S COVID-19 vaccine or a placebo. The chain is built from TRBV29-1 and TRBJ1-4, with D unresolved. Sequences were derived from peripheral blood, sampled in a trial of Ad26.COV2.S vaccine versus placebo. The CDR3 is CSVYSGEDEKLFF. The DNA of the CDR3 is TGCAGCGTTTACTCGGGAGAGGATGAAAAACTGTTTTTT.